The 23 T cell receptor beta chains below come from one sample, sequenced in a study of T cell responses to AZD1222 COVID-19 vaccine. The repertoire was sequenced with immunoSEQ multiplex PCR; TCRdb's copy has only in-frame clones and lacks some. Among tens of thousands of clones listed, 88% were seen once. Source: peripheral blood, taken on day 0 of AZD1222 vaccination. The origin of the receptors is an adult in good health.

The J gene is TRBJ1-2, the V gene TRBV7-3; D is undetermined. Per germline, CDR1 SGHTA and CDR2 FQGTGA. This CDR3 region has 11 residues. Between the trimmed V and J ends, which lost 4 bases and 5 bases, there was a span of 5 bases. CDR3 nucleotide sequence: TGTGCCAGCAGCTCCGGGTATGGCTACACCTTC. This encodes CASSSGYGYTF.

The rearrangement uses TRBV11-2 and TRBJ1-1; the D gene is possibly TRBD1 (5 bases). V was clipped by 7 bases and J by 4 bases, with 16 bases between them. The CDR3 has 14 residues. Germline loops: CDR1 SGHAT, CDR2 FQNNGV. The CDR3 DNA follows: TGTGCCAGCACCTCCTACGAAGGGGCCACTGAAGCTTTCTTT. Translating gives CASTSYEGATEAFF.

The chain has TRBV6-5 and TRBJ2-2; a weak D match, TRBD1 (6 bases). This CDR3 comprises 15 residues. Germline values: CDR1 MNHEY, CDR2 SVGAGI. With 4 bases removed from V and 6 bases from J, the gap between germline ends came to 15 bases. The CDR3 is CASSLRGNVAGELFF. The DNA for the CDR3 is TGTGCCAGCAGTTTGAGGGGGAATGTGGCCGGGGAGCTGTTTTTT.

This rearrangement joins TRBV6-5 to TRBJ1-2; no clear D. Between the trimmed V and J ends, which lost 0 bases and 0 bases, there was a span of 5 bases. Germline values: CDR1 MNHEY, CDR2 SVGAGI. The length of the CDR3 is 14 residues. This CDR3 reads CASSYSATNYGYTF. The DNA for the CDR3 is TGTGCCAGCAGTTACTCTGCCACTAACTATGGCTACACCTTC.

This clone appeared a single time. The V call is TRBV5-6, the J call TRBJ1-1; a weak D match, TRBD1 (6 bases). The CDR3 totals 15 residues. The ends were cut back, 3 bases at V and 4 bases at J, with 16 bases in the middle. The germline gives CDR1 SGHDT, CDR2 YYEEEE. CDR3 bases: TGTGCCAGCAGCTACCCGTGGAGGGGGATCACTGAAGCTTTCTTT. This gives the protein CASSYPWRGITEAFF.

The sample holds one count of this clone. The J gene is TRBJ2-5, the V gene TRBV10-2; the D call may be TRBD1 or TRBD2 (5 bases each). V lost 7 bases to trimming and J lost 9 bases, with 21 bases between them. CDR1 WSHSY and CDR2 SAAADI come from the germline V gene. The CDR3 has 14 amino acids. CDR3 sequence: CASTQSGTQTAQYF. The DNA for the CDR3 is TGCGCCAGCACCCAGTCCGGGACCCAAACTGCCCAGTACTTC.

The DNA of the CDR3 is TGTGCCACCAGCAGATCCATCAGGGTCCAAGAGACCCAGTACTTC. Amino acid sequence: CATSRSIRVQETQYF. The rearrangement links TRBV15 to TRBJ2-5; possibly TRBD1 for D (5 bases). This CDR3 is 15 amino acids long. CDR1 and CDR2 from the germline V gene are LNHNV and YYDKDF (reference sequence). V was pared by 2 bases and J by 1 base, with 11 bases between. The full variable domain, its missing parts supplied by reference TRBV15 and TRBJ2-5, is DAMVIQNPRYQVTQFGKPVTLSCSQTLNHNVMYWYQQKSSQAPKLLFHYYDKDFNNEADTPDNFQSRRPNTSFCFLDIRSPGLGDTAMYLCATSRSIRVQETQYFGPGTRLLVL.

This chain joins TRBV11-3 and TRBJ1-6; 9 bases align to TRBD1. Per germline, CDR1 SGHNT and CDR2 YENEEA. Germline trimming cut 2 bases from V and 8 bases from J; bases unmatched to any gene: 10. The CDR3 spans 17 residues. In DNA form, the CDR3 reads TGTGCCAGCAGCTTACCGGACAGGGGCATTTTGGATTCACCCCTCCACTTT. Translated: CASSLPDRGILDSPLHF. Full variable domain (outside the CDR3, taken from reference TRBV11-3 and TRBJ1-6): EAGVVQSPRYKIIEKKQPVAFWCNPISGHNTLYWYLQNLGQGPELLIRYENEEAVDDSQLPKDRFSAERLKGVDSTLKIQPAELGDSAVYLCASSLPDRGILDSPLHFGNGTRLTVT.

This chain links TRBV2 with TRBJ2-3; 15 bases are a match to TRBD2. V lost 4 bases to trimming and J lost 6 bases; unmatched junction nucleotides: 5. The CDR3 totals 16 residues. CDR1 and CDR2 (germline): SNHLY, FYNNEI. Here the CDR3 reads CASSGTSGGGLDTQYF. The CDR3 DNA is TGTGCCAGCAGTGGGACTAGCGGGGGGGGCTTGGATACGCAGTATTTT.

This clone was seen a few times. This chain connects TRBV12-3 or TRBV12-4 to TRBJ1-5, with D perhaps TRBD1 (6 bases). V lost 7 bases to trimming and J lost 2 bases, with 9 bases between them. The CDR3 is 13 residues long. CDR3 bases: TGTGCCAGCACCGCAGGGGGCAATCAGCCCCAGCATTTT. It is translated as CASTAGGNQPQHF.

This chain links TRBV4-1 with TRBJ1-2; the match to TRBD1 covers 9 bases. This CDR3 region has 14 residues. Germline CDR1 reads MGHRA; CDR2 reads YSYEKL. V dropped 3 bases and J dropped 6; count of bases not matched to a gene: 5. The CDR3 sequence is CASSQGQGVHGYTF. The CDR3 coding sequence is TGCGCCAGCAGCCAGGGACAGGGAGTCCATGGCTACACCTTC.

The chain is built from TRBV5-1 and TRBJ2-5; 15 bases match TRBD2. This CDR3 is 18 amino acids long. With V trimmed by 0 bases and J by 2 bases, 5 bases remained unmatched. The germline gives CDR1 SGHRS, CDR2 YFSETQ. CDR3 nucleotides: TGCGCCAGCAGCTTGGGGGGACTAGCGGGAGGAGTGCAAGAGACCCAGTACTTC. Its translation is CASSLGGLAGGVQETQYF.

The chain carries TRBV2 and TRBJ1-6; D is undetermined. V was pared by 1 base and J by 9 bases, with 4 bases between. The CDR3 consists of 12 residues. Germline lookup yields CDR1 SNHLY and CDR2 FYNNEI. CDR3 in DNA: TGTGCCAGCAGTGAAGATGTTTCACCCCTCCACTTT. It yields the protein CASSEDVSPLHF.

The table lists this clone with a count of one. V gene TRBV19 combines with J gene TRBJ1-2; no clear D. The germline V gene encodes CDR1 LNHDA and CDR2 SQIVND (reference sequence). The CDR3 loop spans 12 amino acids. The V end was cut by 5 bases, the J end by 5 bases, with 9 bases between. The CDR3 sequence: CASSPGRYGYTF. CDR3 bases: TGTGCCAGTAGTCCGGGCCGATATGGCTACACCTTC.

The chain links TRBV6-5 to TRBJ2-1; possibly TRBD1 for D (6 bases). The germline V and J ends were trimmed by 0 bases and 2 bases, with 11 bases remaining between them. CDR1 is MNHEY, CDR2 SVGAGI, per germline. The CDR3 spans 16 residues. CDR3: CASSYSGRGPYNEQFF. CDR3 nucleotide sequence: TGTGCCAGCAGTTACTCAGGCAGGGGCCCCTACAATGAGCAGTTCTTC.

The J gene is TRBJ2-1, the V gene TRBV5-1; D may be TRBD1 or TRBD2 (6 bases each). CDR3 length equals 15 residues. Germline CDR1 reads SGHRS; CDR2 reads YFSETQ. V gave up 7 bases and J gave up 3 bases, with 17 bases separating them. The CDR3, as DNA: TGCGCCAGCCAAGGGGGGCAGGGACTCTACAATGAGCAGTTCTTC. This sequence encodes CASQGGQGLYNEQFF. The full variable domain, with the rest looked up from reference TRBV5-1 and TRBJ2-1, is KAGVTQTPRYLIKTRGQQVTLSCSPISGHRSVSWYQQTPGQGLQFLFEYFSETQRNKGNFPGRFSGRQFSNSRSEMNVSTLELGDSALYLCASQGGQGLYNEQFFGPGTRLTVL.

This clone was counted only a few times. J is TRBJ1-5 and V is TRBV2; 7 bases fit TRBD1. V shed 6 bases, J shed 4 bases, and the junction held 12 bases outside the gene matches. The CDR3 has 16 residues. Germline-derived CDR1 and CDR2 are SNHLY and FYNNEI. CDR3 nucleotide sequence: TGTGCCAGCAGCGCAGGACAGGCGTGGAGTAATCAGCCCCAGCATTTT. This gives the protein CASSAGQAWSNQPQHF.

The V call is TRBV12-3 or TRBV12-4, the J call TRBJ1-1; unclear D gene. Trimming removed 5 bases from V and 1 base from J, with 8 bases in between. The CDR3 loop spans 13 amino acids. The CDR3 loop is CASSLTGNTEAFF. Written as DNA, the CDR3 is TGTGCCAGCAGTCTAACCGGGAACACTGAAGCTTTCTTT.

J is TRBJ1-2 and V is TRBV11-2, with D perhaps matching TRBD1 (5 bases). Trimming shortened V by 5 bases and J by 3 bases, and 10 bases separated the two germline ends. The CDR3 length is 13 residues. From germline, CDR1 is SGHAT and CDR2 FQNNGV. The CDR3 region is CASSAGRDYGYTF. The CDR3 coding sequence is TGTGCCAGCAGCGCCGGCAGGGACTATGGCTACACCTTC.

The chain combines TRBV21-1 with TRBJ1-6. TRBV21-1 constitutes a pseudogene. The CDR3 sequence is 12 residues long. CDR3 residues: CASSGVKSPLHF. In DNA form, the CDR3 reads TGTGCCAGCAGCGGGGTTAAGTCACCCCTCCACTTT.

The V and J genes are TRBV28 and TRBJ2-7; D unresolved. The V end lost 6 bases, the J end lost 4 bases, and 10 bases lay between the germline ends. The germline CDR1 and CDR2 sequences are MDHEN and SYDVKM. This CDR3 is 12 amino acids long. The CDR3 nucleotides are TGTGCCAGCAGCCCCACCCCTTACGAGCAGTACTTC. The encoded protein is CASSPTPYEQYF.

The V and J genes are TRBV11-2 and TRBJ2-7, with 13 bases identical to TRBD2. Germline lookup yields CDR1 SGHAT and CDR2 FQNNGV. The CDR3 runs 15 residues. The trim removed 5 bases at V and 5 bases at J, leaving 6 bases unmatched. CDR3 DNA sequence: TGTGCCAGCAGCCCACTAGCGGGAGGGGTTAACGAGCAGTACTTC. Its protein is CASSPLAGGVNEQYF.

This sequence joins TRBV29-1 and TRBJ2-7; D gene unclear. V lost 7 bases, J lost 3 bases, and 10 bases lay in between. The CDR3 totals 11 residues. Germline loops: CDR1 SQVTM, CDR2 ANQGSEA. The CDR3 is CSATTFYEQYF. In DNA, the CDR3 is TGCAGCGCAACGACGTTCTACGAGCAGTACTTC.